The following is a T cell receptor beta chain sequence with its context. Its antigen is not known. The data were taken from a study of T-cell reconstitution after alpha-beta-depleted transplantation in children. Study-wide results and caveats: Most T-cell counts and diversity one year after the transplant came from T cells that were newly produced. The origin of high day-60 TCRbeta diversity in some patients lay in surviving recipient T cells and thymic progenitors. Reports say that about two months after transplant, the alpha-beta T cells came out of several hundred graft clones that had expanded.

The library targeted TCRbeta and was prepared with unique molecular identifiers. TCRdb recomputed calls from the PCR reads with MiXCR, one row per CDR3 protein. The data contain 81,000 or so distinct CDR3 sequences, around 15% of them singletons. The CDR3 is 16 residues long. Per the germline V gene, CDR1 is LGHNA and CDR2 is YNFKEQ. The germline V and J ends were trimmed by 1 base and 7 bases, with 19 bases remaining between them. The TCR was taken from a male patient between 2 and 15 years old who had a stem cell transplant for acute lymphoblastic leukemia, so the T cells may come from the graft donor. The source material was PBMCs, mostly from graft donor cells, sampled 180 days after TCRalphabeta/CD19-depleted stem cell transplant. The chain carries TRBV4-2 and TRBJ1-2, with D possibly TRBD1 on 6 matching bases. CDR3: CASSQAGVVGAGGYTF. The CDR3 bases are TGTGCCAGCAGCCAAGCCGGGGTTGTGGGGGCCGGTGGCTACACCTTC.